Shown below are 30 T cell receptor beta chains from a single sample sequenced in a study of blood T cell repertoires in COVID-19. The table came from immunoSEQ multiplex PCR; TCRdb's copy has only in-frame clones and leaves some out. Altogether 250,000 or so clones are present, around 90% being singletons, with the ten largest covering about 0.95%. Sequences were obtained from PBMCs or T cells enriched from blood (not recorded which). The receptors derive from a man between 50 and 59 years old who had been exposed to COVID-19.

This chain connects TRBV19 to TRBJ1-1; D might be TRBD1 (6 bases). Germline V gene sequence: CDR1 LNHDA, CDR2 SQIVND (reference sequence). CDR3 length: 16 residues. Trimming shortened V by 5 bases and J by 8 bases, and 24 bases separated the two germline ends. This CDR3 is CASSGSPGTLLSEAFF. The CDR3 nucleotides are TGTGCCAGTAGTGGGTCGCCGGGGACATTGCTCTCCGAAGCTTTCTTT.

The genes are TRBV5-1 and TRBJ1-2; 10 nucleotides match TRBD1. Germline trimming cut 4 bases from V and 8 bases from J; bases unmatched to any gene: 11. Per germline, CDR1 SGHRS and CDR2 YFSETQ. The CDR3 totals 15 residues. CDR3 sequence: CASSPGTGAPFGYTF. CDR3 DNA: TGCGCCAGCAGCCCCGGGACAGGGGCCCCTTTCGGCTACACCTTC.

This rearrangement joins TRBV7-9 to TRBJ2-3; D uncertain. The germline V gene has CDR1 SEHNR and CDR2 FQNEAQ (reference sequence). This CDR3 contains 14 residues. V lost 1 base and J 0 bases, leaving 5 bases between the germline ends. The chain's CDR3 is CASSLGLSTDTQYF. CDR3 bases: TGTGCCAGCAGCTTAGGACTTAGCACAGATACGCAGTATTTT.

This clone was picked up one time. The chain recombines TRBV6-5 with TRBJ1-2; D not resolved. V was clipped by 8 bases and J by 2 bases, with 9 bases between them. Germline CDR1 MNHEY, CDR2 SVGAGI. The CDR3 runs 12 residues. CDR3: CASAAANYGYTF. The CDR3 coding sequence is TGTGCCAGCGCGGCGGCAAACTATGGCTACACCTTC.

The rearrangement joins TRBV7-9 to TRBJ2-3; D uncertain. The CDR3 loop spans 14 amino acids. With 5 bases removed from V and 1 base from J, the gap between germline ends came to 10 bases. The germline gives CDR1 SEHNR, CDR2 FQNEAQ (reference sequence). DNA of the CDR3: TGTGCCAGCAGCCTAACAGCAGGCACAGATACGCAGTATTTT. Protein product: CASSLTAGTDTQYF.

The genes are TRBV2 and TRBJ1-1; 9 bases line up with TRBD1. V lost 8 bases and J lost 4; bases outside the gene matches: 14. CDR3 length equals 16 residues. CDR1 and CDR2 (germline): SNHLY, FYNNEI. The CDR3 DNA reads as TGTGCCAGCGAGGGTACAGGGGGCCGGGTAGGCACTGAAGCTTTCTTT. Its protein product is CASEGTGGRVGTEAFF.

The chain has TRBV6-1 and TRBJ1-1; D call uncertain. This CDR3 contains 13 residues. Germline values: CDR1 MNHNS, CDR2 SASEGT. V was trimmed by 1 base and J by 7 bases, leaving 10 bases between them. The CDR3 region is CASSEGRALEAFF. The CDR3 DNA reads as TGTGCCAGCAGTGAAGGTAGAGCGCTTGAAGCTTTCTTT.

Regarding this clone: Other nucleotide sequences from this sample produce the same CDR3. This chain's CDR3 is CASSLGAGVNYGYTF. The DNA for the CDR3 is TGCGCCAGCAGCTTGGGGGCAGGGGTTAACTATGGCTACACCTTC. The chain uses TRBV5-1 and TRBJ1-2, with D perhaps TRBD1 (6 bases). This CDR3 is built from 15 residues. V was trimmed by 0 bases and J by 1 base, leaving 10 bases between them. Germline V CDR1 and CDR2: SGHRS, YFSETQ.

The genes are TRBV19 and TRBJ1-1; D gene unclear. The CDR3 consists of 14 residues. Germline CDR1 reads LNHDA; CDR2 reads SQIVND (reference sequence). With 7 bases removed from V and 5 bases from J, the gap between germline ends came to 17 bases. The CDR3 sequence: CASKQQGGKTEAFF. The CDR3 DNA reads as TGTGCCAGTAAGCAGCAAGGAGGGAAAACTGAAGCTTTCTTT.

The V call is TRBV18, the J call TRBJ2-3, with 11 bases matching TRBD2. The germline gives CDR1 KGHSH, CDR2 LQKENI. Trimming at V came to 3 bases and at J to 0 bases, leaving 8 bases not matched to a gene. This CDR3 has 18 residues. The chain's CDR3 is CASSPNSGLAGSTDTQYF. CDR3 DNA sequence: TGTGCCAGCTCACCCAATAGTGGACTAGCGGGTAGCACAGATACGCAGTATTTT.

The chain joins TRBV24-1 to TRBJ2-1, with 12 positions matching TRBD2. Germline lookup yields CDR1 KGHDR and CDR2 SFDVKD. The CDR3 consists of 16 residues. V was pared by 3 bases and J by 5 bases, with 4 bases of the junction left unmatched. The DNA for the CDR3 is TGTGCCACCAGTGATCCGGGACTAGCGGGTGACAATGAGCAGTTCTTC. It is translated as CATSDPGLAGDNEQFF.

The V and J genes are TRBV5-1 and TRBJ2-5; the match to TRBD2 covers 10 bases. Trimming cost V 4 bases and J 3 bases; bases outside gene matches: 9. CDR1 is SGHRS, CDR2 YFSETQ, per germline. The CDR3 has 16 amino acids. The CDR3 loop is CASSVRRTSGEETQYF. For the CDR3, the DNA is TGCGCCAGCAGCGTACGGAGGACTAGCGGCGAAGAGACCCAGTACTTC.

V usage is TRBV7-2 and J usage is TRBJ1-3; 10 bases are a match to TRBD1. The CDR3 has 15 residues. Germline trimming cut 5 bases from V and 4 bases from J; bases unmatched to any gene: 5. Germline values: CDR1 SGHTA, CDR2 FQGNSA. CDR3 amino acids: CASSLRQGAGNTIYF. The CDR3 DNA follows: TGTGCCAGCAGCCTCCGACAGGGGGCAGGAAACACCATATATTTT.

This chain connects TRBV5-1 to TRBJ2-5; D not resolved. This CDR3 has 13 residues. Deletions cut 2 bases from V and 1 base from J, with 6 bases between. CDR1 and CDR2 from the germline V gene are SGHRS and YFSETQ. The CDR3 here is CASSFFVQETQYF. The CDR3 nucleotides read TGCGCCAGCAGCTTCTTCGTCCAAGAGACCCAGTACTTC. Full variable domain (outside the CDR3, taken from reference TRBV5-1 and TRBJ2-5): KAGVTQTPRYLIKTRGQQVTLSCSPISGHRSVSWYQQTPGQGLQFLFEYFSETQRNKGNFPGRFSGRQFSNSRSEMNVSTLELGDSALYLCASSFFVQETQYFGPGTRLLVL.

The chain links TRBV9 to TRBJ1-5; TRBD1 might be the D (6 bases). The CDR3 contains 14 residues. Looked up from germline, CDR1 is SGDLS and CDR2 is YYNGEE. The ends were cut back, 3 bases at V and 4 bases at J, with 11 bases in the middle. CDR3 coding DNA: TGTGCCAGCAGCGAGTGGGACACTAATCAGCCCCAGCATTTT. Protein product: CASSEWDTNQPQHF. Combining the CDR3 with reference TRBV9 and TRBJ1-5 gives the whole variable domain DSGVTQTPKHLITATGQRVTLRCSPRSGDLSVYWYQQSLDQGLQFLIQYYNGEERAKGNILERFSAQQFPDLHSELNLSSLELGDSALYFCASSEWDTNQPQHFGDGTRLSIL.

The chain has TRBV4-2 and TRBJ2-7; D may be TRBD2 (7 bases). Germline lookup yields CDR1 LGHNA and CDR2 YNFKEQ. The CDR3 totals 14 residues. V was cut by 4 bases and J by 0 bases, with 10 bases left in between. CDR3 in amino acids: CASSPGGPSYEQYF. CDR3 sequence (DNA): TGTGCCAGCAGCCCCGGGGGGCCCTCCTACGAGCAGTACTTC.

CDR3: CASSLSVRDKGVSTGELFF. CDR3 DNA sequence: TGTGCCAGCAGTTTATCGGTTCGGGACAAGGGGGTGAGCACCGGGGAGCTGTTTTTT. V gene TRBV27 combines with J gene TRBJ2-2, with a possible D match to TRBD1 (6 bases). Deletions cut 0 bases from V and 4 bases from J, with 21 bases between. The germline gives CDR1 MNHEY, CDR2 SMNVEV (reference sequence). The CDR3 runs to 19 residues.

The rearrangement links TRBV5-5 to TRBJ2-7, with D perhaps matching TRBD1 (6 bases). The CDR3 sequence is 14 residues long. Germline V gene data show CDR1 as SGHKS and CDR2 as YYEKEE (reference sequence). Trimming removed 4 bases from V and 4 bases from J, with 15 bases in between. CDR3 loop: CASSGTGTLYEQYF. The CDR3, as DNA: TGTGCCAGCAGCGGAACCGGGACACTTTACGAGCAGTACTTC.

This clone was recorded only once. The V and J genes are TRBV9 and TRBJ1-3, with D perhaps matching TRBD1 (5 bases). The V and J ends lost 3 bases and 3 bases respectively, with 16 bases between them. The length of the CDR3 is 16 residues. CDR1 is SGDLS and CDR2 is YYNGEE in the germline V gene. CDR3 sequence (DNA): TGTGCCAGCAGCGGAAGGCTGGGGGGGAGTGGAAACACCATATATTTT. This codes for CASSGRLGGSGNTIYF.

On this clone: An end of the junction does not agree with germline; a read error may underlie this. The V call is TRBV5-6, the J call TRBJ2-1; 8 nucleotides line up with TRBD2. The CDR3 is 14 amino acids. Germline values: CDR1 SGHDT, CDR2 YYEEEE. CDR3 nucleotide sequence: TGTGCCAGCACCTTGGGCGGGAGGTACGATGAGCAGTTCTTC. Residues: CASTLGGRYDEQFF.

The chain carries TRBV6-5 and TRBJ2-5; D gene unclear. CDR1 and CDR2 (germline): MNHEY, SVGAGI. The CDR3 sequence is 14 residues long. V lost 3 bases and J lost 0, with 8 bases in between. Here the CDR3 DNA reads TGTGCCAGCAGTTATTCCCGTTACCAAGAGACCCAGTACTTC. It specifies CASSYSRYQETQYF.

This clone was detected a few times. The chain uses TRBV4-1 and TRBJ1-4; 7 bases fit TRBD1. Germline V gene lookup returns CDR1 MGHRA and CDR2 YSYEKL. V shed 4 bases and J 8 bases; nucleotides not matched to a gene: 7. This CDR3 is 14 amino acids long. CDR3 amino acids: CASSLGGAGEKLFF. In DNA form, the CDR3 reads TGCGCCAGCAGCCTAGGGGGCGCAGGGGAAAAACTGTTTTTT.

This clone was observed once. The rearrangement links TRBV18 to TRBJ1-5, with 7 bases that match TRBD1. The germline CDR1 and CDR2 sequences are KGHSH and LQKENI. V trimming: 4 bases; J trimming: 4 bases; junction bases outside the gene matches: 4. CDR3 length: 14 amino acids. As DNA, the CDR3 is TGTGCCAGCTCACTACAGGGGTTTAATCAGCCCCAGCATTTT. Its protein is CASSLQGFNQPQHF.

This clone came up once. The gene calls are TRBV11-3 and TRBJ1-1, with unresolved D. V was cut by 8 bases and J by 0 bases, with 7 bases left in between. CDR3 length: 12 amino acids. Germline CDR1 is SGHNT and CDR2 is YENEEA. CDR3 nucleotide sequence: TGTGCCAGCGGCCTTTTGAACACTGAAGCTTTCTTT. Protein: CASGLLNTEAFF.

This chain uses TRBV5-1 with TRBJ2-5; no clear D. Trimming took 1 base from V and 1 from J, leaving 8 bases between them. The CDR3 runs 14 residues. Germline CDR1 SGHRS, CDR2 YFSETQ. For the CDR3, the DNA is TGCGCCAGCAGCTTGTTGGGCAGCCAAGAGACCCAGTACTTC. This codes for CASSLLGSQETQYF.

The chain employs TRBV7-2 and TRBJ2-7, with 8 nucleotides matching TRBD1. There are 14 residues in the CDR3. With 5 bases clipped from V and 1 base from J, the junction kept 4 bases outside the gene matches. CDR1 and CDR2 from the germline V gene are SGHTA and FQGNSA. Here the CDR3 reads CASSEGTGSYEQYF. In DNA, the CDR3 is TGTGCCAGCAGCGAGGGGACAGGATCCTACGAGCAGTACTTC.

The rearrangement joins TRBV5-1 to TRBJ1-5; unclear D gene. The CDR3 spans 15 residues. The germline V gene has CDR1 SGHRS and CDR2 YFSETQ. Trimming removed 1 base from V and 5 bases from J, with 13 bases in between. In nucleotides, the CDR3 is TGCGCCAGCAGCTTGACTGGCGCGGGTGATCAGCCCCAGCATTTT. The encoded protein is CASSLTGAGDQPQHF.

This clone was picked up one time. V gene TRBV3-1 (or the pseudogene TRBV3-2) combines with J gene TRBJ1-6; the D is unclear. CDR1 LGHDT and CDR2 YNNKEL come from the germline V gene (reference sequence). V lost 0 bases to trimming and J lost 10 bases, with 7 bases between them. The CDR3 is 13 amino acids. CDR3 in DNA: TGTGCCAGCAGCCAAGATATTTCCTCACCCCTCCACTTT. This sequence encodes CASSQDISSPLHF.

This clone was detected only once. The CDR3 sequence is CASSTGQDSYEQYF. DNA of the CDR3: TGTGCCAGTAGTACTGGACAGGACTCCTACGAGCAGTACTTC. The gene calls are TRBV19 and TRBJ2-7; 7 nucleotides align to TRBD1. V dropped 4 bases and J dropped 0; count of bases not matched to a gene: 3. The CDR3 contains 14 residues. Per the germline V gene, CDR1 is LNHDA and CDR2 is SQIVND (reference sequence).

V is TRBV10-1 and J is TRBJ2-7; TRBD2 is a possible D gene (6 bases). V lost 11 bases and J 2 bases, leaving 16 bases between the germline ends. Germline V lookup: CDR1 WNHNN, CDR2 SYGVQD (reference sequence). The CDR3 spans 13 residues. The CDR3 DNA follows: TGCGCCGCAGCCCAGGAGGGGACCTACGAGCAGTACGTC. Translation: CAAAQEGTYEQYV.